This T cell receptor (beta chain) was identified in a study of OX40 agonist ivuxolimab in advanced cancers. Germline V lookup: CDR1 SGHNT, CDR2 YYREEE (reference sequence). The CDR3 is 16 amino acids. V shed 4 bases, J shed 1 base, and the junction held 7 bases outside the gene matches. This table comes from immunoSEQ multiplex PCR, and its TCRdb copy is limited to in-frame clones, with some not included. Here the sample spans some 31,000 clones, around 87% being singletons. V and J are TRBV5-4 and TRBJ1-1, with 10 bases identical to TRBD1. This receptor was taken from an adult with an advanced solid tumor such as melanoma, head and neck, liver or kidney cancer. Material: CD4+ or CD8+ T cells sorted from blood, obtained in a trial of the OX40 agonist ivuxolimab. CDR3 bases: TGTGCCAGCAGCGACCTCCGGGACAGGGGGAACACTGAAGCTTTCTTT. Encoded protein: CASSDLRDRGNTEAFF.